This T cell receptor beta chain emerged from a study of T cell responses to AZD1222 COVID-19 vaccine. Libraries were prepared by immunoSEQ multiplex PCR; TCRdb keeps only in-frame clonotypes and omits some of them. Here the sample spans 75,000 to 90,000 clones, 80% to 90% being singletons. This CDR3 contains 15 residues. CDR1 and CDR2 (germline): MNHEY, SVGEGT. The V gene lost 6 bases and the J gene lost 2 bases, with 14 bases spanning the gap. This receptor was taken from an adult who received the AZD1222 COVID-19 vaccine. Sequenced here: peripheral blood, sampled 28 days after the second AZD1222 dose. The chain joins TRBV6-2 or TRBV6-3 to TRBJ2-1, with D perhaps TRBD2 (6 bases). The CDR3 nucleotides are TGTGCCAGCAGCTTTGCGGGACTGGCCTACAATGAGCAGTTCTTC. This translates into CASSFAGLAYNEQFF.